The rows below give T cell receptor beta chains drawn from one sample of a study of T cell responses to AZD1222 COVID-19 vaccine. The table came from immunoSEQ multiplex PCR; TCRdb's copy has only in-frame clones and leaves some out. The sample records around 78,000 clones, 80% to 90% being singletons. The source was peripheral blood, collected on day 0 of AZD1222 vaccination. Receptors were obtained from an adult in good health. CDR3s include the opening cysteine and the closing phenylalanine or tryptophan. A D gene is named only where the DNA matches it firmly. Size is stated for part of the rows, as once, few or many counts, or as a class when the clone is expanded.

CDR3aa: CASSHVTGPSNQPQHF; CDR3nt: TGCGCCAGCAGCCATGTGACAGGGCCGAGCAATCAGCCCCAGCATTTT; j_gene: TRBJ1-5; v_gene: TRBV4-1; len: 16; abundance: once; d_gene: TRBD1
CDR3aa: CACTPEARTSYGYTF; CDR3nt: TGTGCCTGTACTCCGGAAGCTAGAACCTCCTATGGCTACACCTTC; j_gene: TRBJ1-2; v_gene: TRBV30; len: 15; abundance: .; d_gene: .
CDR3aa: CASRDRENSGYTF; CDR3nt: TGTGCCAGCAGAGACAGGGAAAACAGCGGCTACACCTTC; j_gene: TRBJ1-2; v_gene: TRBV6-5; len: 13; abundance: once; d_gene: TRBD1
CDR3aa: CASSQGPGPYNSPLHF; CDR3nt: TGTGCCAGCAGTCAAGGGCCAGGGCCATATAATTCACCCCTCCACTTT; j_gene: TRBJ1-6; v_gene: TRBV9; len: 16; abundance: .; d_gene: .
CDR3aa: CASRASGNYEQYF; CDR3nt: TGTGCCAGCAGAGCTAGCGGGAACTACGAGCAGTACTTC; j_gene: TRBJ2-7; v_gene: TRBV6-5; len: 13; abundance: .; d_gene: TRBD2
CDR3aa: CSVEMTGGNTEAFF; CDR3nt: TGCAGCGTTGAGATGACAGGCGGGAACACTGAAGCTTTCTTT; j_gene: TRBJ1-1; v_gene: TRBV29-1; len: 14; abundance: .; d_gene: .
CDR3aa: CASSLVGVQDQPQHF; CDR3nt: TGTGCCAGCAGCTTAGTTGGGGTACAAGACCAGCCCCAGCATTTT; j_gene: TRBJ1-5; v_gene: TRBV7-2; len: 15; abundance: .; d_gene: .
CDR3aa: CAWSRQGDNSPLHF; CDR3nt: TGTGCCTGGAGCCGACAGGGGGATAATTCACCCCTCCACTTT; j_gene: TRBJ1-6; v_gene: TRBV30; len: 14; abundance: .; d_gene: TRBD1
CDR3aa: CASSFQLAGRFTDTQYF; CDR3nt: TGTGCCAGCAGCTTTCAACTAGCGGGACGATTCACAGATACGCAGTATTTT; j_gene: TRBJ2-3; v_gene: TRBV7-9; len: 17; abundance: once; d_gene: TRBD2
CDR3aa: CASSQDNSAPLGTQYF; CDR3nt: TGCGCCAGCAGCCAAGATAACTCGGCCCCTTTGGGGACCCAGTACTTC; j_gene: TRBJ2-5; v_gene: TRBV4-1; len: 16; abundance: .; d_gene: .
CDR3aa: CATSDFSTDTQYF; CDR3nt: TGTGCCACCAGTGATTTTTCCACAGATACGCAGTATTTT; j_gene: TRBJ2-3; v_gene: TRBV24-1; len: 13; abundance: .; d_gene: .